This TCR beta chain came from a study of spatial heterogeneity in lung cancer. Study context: The count of detected beta-chain sequences consistently exceeded that of alpha-chain sequences. On average, each unique TCR and UMI combination appeared more than ten times in raw reads. Broader study findings: Ubiquitous expanded tumor TCRs showed up in blood more at resection than follow-up.

Stated time point: sample taken at primary tumor resection. Whole RNA from tumor, nontumor lung or frozen PBMC was sequenced unsorted. Concerning this clonotype: What it binds is not known.

Unique molecular identifiers tagged every individual TCR cDNA molecule. TCRdb called the 5' RACE reads again in MiXCR, with one record for every CDR3 protein. Found here are tens of thousands of distinct CDR3 sequences, roughly 12% of them singletons; the top ten hold about 4.5%. Trimming took 8 bases from V and 4 from J, leaving 14 bases between them. CDR3 length equals 14 residues. In germline, CDR1 is SNHLY, CDR2 FYNNEI. This TCR came from a male donor with early-stage non-small cell lung cancer. V and J are TRBV2 and TRBJ1-4, with D perhaps TRBD1 (5 bases). The sample in question was PBMCs, obtained at surgery. The CDR3 is CASSRGTDNEKLFF. The CDR3 DNA is TGTGCCAGCTCCCGGGGGACTGATAATGAAAAACTGTTTTTT.